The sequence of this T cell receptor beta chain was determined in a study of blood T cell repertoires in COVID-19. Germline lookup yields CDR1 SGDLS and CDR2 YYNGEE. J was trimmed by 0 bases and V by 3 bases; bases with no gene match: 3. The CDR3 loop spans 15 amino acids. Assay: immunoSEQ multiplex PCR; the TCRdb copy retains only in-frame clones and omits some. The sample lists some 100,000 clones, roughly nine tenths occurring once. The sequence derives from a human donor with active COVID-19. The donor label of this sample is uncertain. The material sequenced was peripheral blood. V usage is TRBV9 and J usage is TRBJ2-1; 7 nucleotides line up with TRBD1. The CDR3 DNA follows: TGTGCCAGCAGCGAGGGGACAGCCTCCTACAATGAGCAGTTCTTC. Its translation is CASSEGTASYNEQFF.